Below are 16 T cell receptor beta chains sequenced from a single sample in a study of regulatory T cells in long-lasting Graves disease. Relying on iRepertoire HTBI primers and Arm-PCR of CDR3 regions, the team built TCR beta libraries. TCRdb processed the multiplex PCR reads anew with MiXCR; each CDR3 protein has one entry. The profile shows a few hundred thousand distinct CDR3 sequences, around 24% of them singletons. Time point given: persistent/refractory GD, antithyroid drugs over 5 years with positive TRAb. The TCR library used RNA extracted from PBMCs. Sequences were derived from peripheral blood mononuclear cells (PBMCs), sampled when the disease was refractory, from a patient treated with antithyroid drugs. These receptors came from a female donor with Graves disease.

This clonotype appeared many times. The chain recombines TRBV2 with TRBJ2-7; D is perhaps TRBD1 (5 bases). Trimming removed 0 bases from V and 12 bases from J, with 24 bases in between. Germline values: CDR1 SNHLY, CDR2 FYNNEI. The CDR3 loop spans 16 amino acids. CDR3 nucleotides: TGTGCCAGCAGTGAAGCGCTTCTAGGTGGTGGGTCAGGGCGGTACTTC. It specifies CASSEALLGGGSGRYF.

This clonotype has ten or more counts. CDR3 protein: CASSLGTGINLRAYEQYF. The CDR3 DNA follows: TGTGCCAGCAGCTTAGGGACAGGAATAAACCTAAGGGCCTACGAGCAGTACTTC. The V call is TRBV7-8, the J call TRBJ2-7; 7 bases line up with TRBD1. The CDR3 has 18 residues. V was pared by 1 base and J by 2 bases, with 14 bases of the junction left unmatched. The germline V gene has CDR1 SGHVS and CDR2 FQNEAQ.

This clonotype was observed a few times. The chain uses TRBV18 and TRBJ2-7; D call uncertain. CDR3 length equals 14 residues. Germline V lookup: CDR1 KGHSH, CDR2 LQKENI. V shed 1 base and J shed 3 bases, with 10 bases lying between them. CDR3 in DNA: TGTGCCAGCTCACCACTCCCGAAGGACTACGAGCAGTACTTC. Translated: CASSPLPKDYEQYF.

This clonotype was counted many times. The chain joins TRBV28 to TRBJ1-2; tentative D call: TRBD1 (6 bases). Germline assignment: CDR1 MDHEN and CDR2 SYDVKM. Trimming removed 3 bases from V and 8 bases from J, with 10 bases in between. The CDR3 is 12 amino acids. CDR3 bases: TGTGCCAGCAGTTTGAGGGGGGGCGGCTACACCTTC. As protein: CASSLRGGGYTF.

CDR3 nucleotides: TGTGCCAGCAGCTTAGATTGGACAACGGGACGTGAAGCTTTCTTT. Amino acids: CASSLDWTTGREAFF. The J gene is TRBJ1-1, the V gene TRBV7-2; D may be TRBD1 (5 bases). This CDR3 contains 15 residues. Trimming took off 1 base at V and 7 bases at J, with 16 bases between the two ends. Germline V CDR1 and CDR2: SGHTA, FQGNSA.

The chain has TRBV4-3 and TRBJ1-1; D is uncertain. This CDR3 has 16 amino acids. Germline CDR1 reads LGHNA; CDR2 reads YSLEER. Trimming shortened V by 1 base and J by 1 base, and 13 bases separated the two germline ends. The CDR3 reads CASSQAPRGGNTEAFF. In DNA form, the CDR3 reads TGCGCCAGCAGCCAAGCCCCACGAGGAGGGAACACTGAAGCTTTCTTT.

J is TRBJ2-3 and V is TRBV19; 9 nucleotides agree with TRBD2. The CDR3 has 16 amino acids. J was trimmed by 1 base and V by 4 bases; bases with no gene match: 6. The germline V gene has CDR1 LNHDA and CDR2 SQIVND (reference sequence). CDR3 nucleotide sequence: TGTGCCAGTAGTAGCGGGAGGGCCTTTGGCACAGATACGCAGTATTTT. It is translated as CASSSGRAFGTDTQYF.

This clonotype has a handful of counts. The final CDR3 position lacks the conserved phenylalanine or tryptophan, pointing to a likely read error. This sequence joins TRBV20-1 and TRBJ1-2, with D perhaps matching TRBD1 (5 bases). The germline V gene encodes CDR1 DFQATT and CDR2 SNEGSKA (reference sequence). V gave up 6 bases and J gave up 6 bases, with 17 bases separating them. There are 13 residues in the CDR3. The CDR3 bases are TGCAGTGCCCCTCGGACAAGGGGTGATGGCTACACCCTC. It specifies CSAPRTRGDGYTL.

This sequence joins TRBV30 and TRBJ1-1; D is ambiguous. Trimming shortened V by 3 bases and J by 4 bases, and 24 bases separated the two germline ends. The CDR3 has 17 amino acids. From germline, CDR1 is GTSNPN and CDR2 SVGIG (reference sequence). The CDR3 loop reads CAWRPGVSSLLGTEAFF. CDR3 coding DNA: TGTGCCTGGAGACCCGGGGTTTCCAGCCTCCTCGGCACTGAAGCTTTCTTT.

This clonotype appeared a few times. CDR3 in DNA: TGTGCCAGCAGCCCCCGGGGGGCGCCTACCGGGGAGCTGTTTTTT. Translation gives CASSPRGAPTGELFF. J is TRBJ2-2 and V is TRBV5-4; D might be TRBD2 (7 bases). CDR1 SGHNT and CDR2 YYREEE come from the germline V gene (reference sequence). V lost 4 bases, J lost 5 bases, and 15 bases lay in between. There are 15 residues in the CDR3.

The chain carries TRBV12-3 or TRBV12-4 and TRBJ2-1; 10 nucleotides agree with TRBD2. With 5 bases clipped from V and 7 bases from J, the junction kept 14 bases outside the gene matches. The CDR3 extends over 17 amino acids. DNA for the CDR3: TGTGCCAGCAGTGGCACTCATAGCGGGGGGAGTACGAATGAGCAGTTCTTC. Translating gives CASSGTHSGGSTNEQFF.

The chain couples TRBV19 to TRBJ2-5, with TRBD1 matching over 9 bases. The CDR3 length is 14 residues. CDR1 LNHDA and CDR2 SQIVND come from the germline V gene (reference sequence). Trimming took 6 bases from V and 5 from J; bases not matched to a gene: 7. CDR3 sequence (DNA): TGTGCCAGTAGACTGACAGGGGGAGGTGAGACCCAGTACTTC. Encoded protein: CASRLTGGGETQYF.

The chain has TRBV20-1 and TRBJ2-7, with 10 bases matching TRBD2. Germline V gives CDR1 DFQATT, CDR2 SNEGSKA (reference sequence). J was trimmed by 3 bases and V by 3 bases; bases with no gene match: 5. This CDR3 has 14 amino acids. CDR3 sequence: CSASPSGSVYEQYF. The DNA for the CDR3 is TGCAGTGCTAGTCCTAGCGGGAGTGTCTACGAGCAGTACTTC.

The chain combines TRBV5-6 with TRBJ2-2; D is unresolved. The CDR3 is 15 amino acids. Per the germline V gene, CDR1 is SGHDT and CDR2 is YYEEEE. Trimming took 3 bases from V and 4 from J, leaving 13 bases between them. Here the CDR3 reads CASSSGPSLTGELFF. The CDR3 DNA follows: TGTGCCAGCAGCTCAGGACCATCCCTCACCGGGGAGCTGTTTTTT.

In this sample, this clonotype turned up a few times. The rearrangement joins TRBV12-3 or TRBV12-4 to TRBJ2-1, with 10 positions matching TRBD2. The V and J ends lost 2 bases and 7 bases, in that order; junction bases with no gene match: 8. The CDR3 length is 16 residues. For the CDR3, the DNA is TGTGCCAGCAGTTTACGTCCAGCGGGAGGGTCAAATGAGCAGTTCTTC. Amino acid sequence: CASSLRPAGGSNEQFF.

The chain joins TRBV20-1 to TRBJ1-1; tentative D call: TRBD1 (5 bases). This CDR3 region has 13 residues. V was clipped by 7 bases and J by 0 bases, with 12 bases between them. Germline V gene lookup returns CDR1 DFQATT and CDR2 SNEGSKA (reference sequence). In DNA form, the CDR3 reads TGCAGTGACCAAAAGGGGATGAACACTGAAGCTTTCTTT. This codes for CSDQKGMNTEAFF.